The 12 T cell receptor beta chains listed next were all sequenced from one sample in a study of blood T cell repertoires in COVID-19. Clones were read by immunoSEQ multiplex PCR, and TCRdb kept only the in-frame ones, dropping some. The profile covers about 220,000 clones, with around 81% appearing a single time and around 3% taken by the ten largest. Sequenced material: peripheral blood. The origin of the receptors is a woman in her 30s who had recovered from COVID-19.

The CDR3 region has the DNA TGTGCCAGCAGTACCTACGATACGCAGTATTTT. Translating it yields CASSTYDTQYF. The chain has TRBV3-1 (or the pseudogene TRBV3-2) and TRBJ2-3; no firm D call. Trimming removed 6 bases from V and 6 bases from J, with 7 bases in between. Germline V gene lookup returns CDR1 LGHDT and CDR2 YNNKEL (reference sequence). CDR3 length: 11 residues.

The chain combines TRBV5-6 with TRBJ1-1; D ambiguous. V lost 0 bases and J lost 6, with 12 bases in between. The CDR3 loop spans 14 amino acids. CDR1 and CDR2 (germline): SGHDT, YYEEEE. This CDR3 is CASSLDLSGAEAFF. The CDR3 region has the DNA TGTGCCAGCAGCTTGGATTTATCTGGAGCTGAAGCTTTCTTT.

J is TRBJ1-2 and V is TRBV13; no definite D call. This CDR3 contains 15 residues. Trimming removed 9 bases at V and 1 base at J, with 18 bases between. Germline lookup yields CDR1 PRHDT and CDR2 FYEKMQ (reference sequence). CDR3 sequence: CASREQVRLNYGYTF. In DNA, the CDR3 is TGTGCCAGTCGTGAGCAGGTCAGGCTTAACTATGGCTACACCTTC.

The chain uses TRBV30 and TRBJ2-2; the D gene is possibly TRBD1 (6 bases). V dropped 1 base and J dropped 2 bases, with 20 bases sitting between them. This CDR3 region has 18 residues. Per germline, CDR1 GTSNPN and CDR2 SVGIG (reference sequence). The CDR3 DNA reads TGTGCCTGGAGTGACAACCTCAGGGGCTTACTAAACACCGGGGAGCTGTTTTTT. Its translation is CAWSDNLRGLLNTGELFF. Variable domain in full (rest from reference TRBV30 and TRBJ2-2): SQTIHQWPATLVQPVGSPLSLECTVEGTSNPNLYWYRQAAGRGLQLLFYSVGIGQISSEVPQNLSASRPQDRQFILSSKKLLLSDSGFYLCAWSDNLRGLLNTGELFFGEGSRLTVL.

This clone came up once. This chain connects TRBV10-2 to TRBJ2-5; possibly TRBD2 for D (6 bases). This CDR3 region has 14 residues. The V end was cut by 7 bases, the J end by 4 bases, with 16 bases between. Germline loops: CDR1 WSHSY, CDR2 SAAADI. The CDR3 loop is CASNTLGGAETQYF. The DNA of the CDR3 is TGCGCCAGCAATACACTCGGGGGTGCAGAGACCCAGTACTTC.

The J gene is TRBJ2-1, the V gene TRBV6-2 or TRBV6-3; possibly TRBD2 for D (5 bases). Trimming shortened V by 5 bases and J by 4 bases, and 18 bases separated the two germline ends. CDR1 is MNHEY, CDR2 SVGEGT, per germline. CDR3 length: 16 residues. CDR3 DNA: TGTGCCAGCAGTAACGGAGGTGATTGGGGATACAATGAGCAGTTCTTC. Its protein is CASSNGGDWGYNEQFF.

This clone was recorded a few times. This chain uses TRBV5-1 with TRBJ1-4; 9 nucleotides agree with TRBD1. V lost 3 bases to trimming and J lost 6 bases; unmatched junction nucleotides: 3. The CDR3 covers 14 residues. Per the germline V gene, CDR1 is SGHRS and CDR2 is YFSETQ. In DNA form, the CDR3 reads TGCGCCAGCAGCTCCTGGACAGGGGATGAAAAACTGTTTTTT. Amino acids: CASSSWTGDEKLFF.

The gene calls are TRBV3-1 (or the pseudogene TRBV3-2) and TRBJ1-2, with 10 bases fitting TRBD1. The germline gives CDR1 LGHDT, CDR2 YNNKEL (reference sequence). The CDR3 consists of 14 residues. V lost 4 bases and J lost 2; bases outside the gene matches: 1. The CDR3 sequence is CASSLGQGNYGYTF. The CDR3 nucleotides read TGTGCCAGCAGCCTGGGACAGGGGAACTATGGCTACACCTTC.

The chain couples TRBV28 to TRBJ1-2; tentatively, D is TRBD1 (5 bases). Trimming removed 6 bases at V and 5 bases at J, with 22 bases between. CDR3 length: 16 amino acids. The germline V gene encodes CDR1 MDHEN and CDR2 SYDVKM. DNA for the CDR3: TGTGCCAGCAGCCTACCCGCTCAAACAGGATGGTATGGCTACACCTTC. Its protein is CASSLPAQTGWYGYTF.

The chain couples TRBV11-2 to TRBJ2-3; D may be TRBD2 (6 bases). Germline CDR1 is SGHAT and CDR2 is FQNNGV. V lost 5 bases and J lost 6, with 6 bases in between. The CDR3 spans 11 residues. The CDR3 DNA follows: TGTGCCAGCAGCGGGGGGGATACGCAGTATTTT. Its translation: CASSGGDTQYF.

This clone was seen more than once but under ten times. V usage is TRBV11-2 and J usage is TRBJ2-7, with D possibly matching TRBD2 (6 bases). This CDR3 has 15 residues. Between the trimmed V and J ends, which lost 1 base and 3 bases, there was a span of 13 bases. Germline loops: CDR1 SGHAT, CDR2 FQNNGV. This CDR3 reads CASSLAPDSGYEQYF. The DNA for the CDR3 is TGTGCCAGCAGCTTAGCCCCGGATAGCGGCTACGAGCAGTACTTC.

The chain carries TRBV29-1 and TRBJ1-2, with TRBD1 matching 7 bases. Germline CDR1 is SQVTM and CDR2 is ANQGSEA. The CDR3 loop spans 14 amino acids. V gave up 3 bases and J gave up 4 bases; unmatched junction bases: 8. The CDR3 nucleotides read TGCAGCGTTGATTACAGGGGACAGCTCTATGGCTACACCTTC. It encodes CSVDYRGQLYGYTF.